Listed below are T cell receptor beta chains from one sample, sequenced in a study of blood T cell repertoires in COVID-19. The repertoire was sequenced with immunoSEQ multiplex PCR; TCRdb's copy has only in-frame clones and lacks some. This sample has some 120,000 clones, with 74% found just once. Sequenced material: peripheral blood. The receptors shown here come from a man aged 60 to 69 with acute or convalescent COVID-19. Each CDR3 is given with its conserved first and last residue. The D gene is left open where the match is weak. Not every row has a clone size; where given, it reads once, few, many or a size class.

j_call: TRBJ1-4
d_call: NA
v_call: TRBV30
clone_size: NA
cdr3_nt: TGTGCCTGGAGTGTAAAGGGAGATAGTGGAAAACTGTTTTTT
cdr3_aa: CAWSVKGDSGKLFF

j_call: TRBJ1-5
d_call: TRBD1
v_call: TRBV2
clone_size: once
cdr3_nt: TGTGCCAGCAGTCCGACAGGGTTAAGCAATCAGCCCCAGCATTTT
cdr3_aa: CASSPTGLSNQPQHF

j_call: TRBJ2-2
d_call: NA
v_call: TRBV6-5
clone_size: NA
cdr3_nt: TGTGCCAGCAGTAGACTAGTGGTCGGGGAGCTGTTTTTT
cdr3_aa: CASSRLVVGELFF

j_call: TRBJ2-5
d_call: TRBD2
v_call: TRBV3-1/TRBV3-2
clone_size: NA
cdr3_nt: TGTGCCAGCAGCCAAAGCTTTCCGGGTAGCGGGAGTAATCGAGAGACCCAGTACTTC
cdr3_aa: CASSQSFPGSGSNRETQYF

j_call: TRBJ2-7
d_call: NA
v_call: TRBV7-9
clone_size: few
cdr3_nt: TGTGCCAGCAGCCTTCCCCCCGGCGAGCAGTACTTC
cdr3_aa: CASSLPPGEQYF

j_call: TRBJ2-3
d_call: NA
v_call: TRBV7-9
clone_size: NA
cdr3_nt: TGTGCCAGCAGCCCTGCTAGTAATGTAGCAGATACGCAGTATTTT
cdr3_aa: CASSPASNVADTQYF

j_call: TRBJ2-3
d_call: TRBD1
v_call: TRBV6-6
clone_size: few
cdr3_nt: TGTGCCAGCACCCAAATGGGACAGGGAGCCCGGAGGCAGTATTTT
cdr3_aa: CASTQMGQGARRQYF

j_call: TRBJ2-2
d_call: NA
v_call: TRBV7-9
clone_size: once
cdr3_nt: TGTGCCAGCAGCCCCGGGACACCGAACACCGGGGAGCTGTTTTTT
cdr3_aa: CASSPGTPNTGELFF

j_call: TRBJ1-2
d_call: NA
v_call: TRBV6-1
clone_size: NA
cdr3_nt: TGTGCCAGCAGTGAACCAGGGAGGGGAATTTCTGGCTACACCTTC
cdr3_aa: CASSEPGRGISGYTF

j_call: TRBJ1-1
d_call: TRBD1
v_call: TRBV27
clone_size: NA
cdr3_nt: TGTGCCAGCAGGACAGGGGGAACTTCTATAGCTGAAGCTTTCTTT
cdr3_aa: CASRTGGTSIAEAFF